The 8 T cell receptor beta chains below all came from one sample that was sequenced in a study of OX40 agonist ivuxolimab in advanced cancers. Measured with immunoSEQ multiplex PCR; TCRdb has only the in-frame clones, and not every one. Among 60,000 to 75,000 clones listed, approximately 90% were seen once. The sample here was CD4+ or CD8+ T cells sorted from blood, taken in a trial of the OX40 agonist ivuxolimab. The source is an adult with an advanced solid tumor such as melanoma, head and neck, liver or kidney cancer.

In DNA, the CDR3 is TGTGCCAGCAGCCAGGACACTGAAGCTTTCTTT. Its translation is CASSQDTEAFF. The chain recombines TRBV6-6 with TRBJ1-1; D unresolved. The germline V and J ends were trimmed by 6 bases and 3 bases, with 5 bases remaining between them. The CDR3 is made up of 11 amino acids. The germline gives CDR1 MNHNY, CDR2 SVGAGI (reference sequence).

This clone showed up just once. This rearrangement joins TRBV7-9 to TRBJ1-2; 9 nucleotides agree with TRBD1. CDR1 and CDR2 (germline): SEHNR, FQNEAQ (reference sequence). CDR3 length equals 14 residues. V shed 5 bases and J 3 bases; nucleotides not matched to a gene: 4. CDR3 sequence reads: CASSQTGGDYGYTF. CDR3 nucleotides: TGTGCCAGCAGCCAGACAGGGGGTGACTATGGCTACACCTTC.

The gene calls are TRBV7-6 and TRBJ2-7; 8 nucleotides match TRBD1. This CDR3 region has 14 residues. V shed 4 bases and J 3 bases; nucleotides not matched to a gene: 5. Germline CDR1 SGHVS, CDR2 FNYEAQ. The DNA of the CDR3 is TGTGCCAGCAGCTCGAGGACAGGGAACTACGAGCAGTACTTC. This encodes CASSSRTGNYEQYF.

This clone was counted a few times. The chain couples TRBV7-6 to TRBJ1-1; no definite D call. Trimming removed 3 bases at V and 1 base at J, with 15 bases between. CDR3 length: 16 amino acids. Germline lookup yields CDR1 SGHVS and CDR2 FNYEAQ. CDR3 in amino acids: CASSFFVGQPNTEAFF. The CDR3 DNA reads as TGTGCCAGCAGCTTCTTTGTTGGGCAGCCGAACACTGAAGCTTTCTTT. The full variable domain, with the rest looked up from reference TRBV7-6 and TRBJ1-1, is GAGVSQSPRYKVTKRGQDVALRCDPISGHVSLYWYRQALGQGPEFLTYFNYEAQQDKSGLPNDRFSAERPEGSISTLTIQRTEQRDSAMYRCASSFFVGQPNTEAFFGQGTRLTVV.

The chain couples TRBV21-1 to TRBJ1-1. TRBV21-1 is reported as a pseudogene. The CDR3 extends over 23 amino acids. The CDR3 sequence is CASSKEQEALNIDKTGENTEAFF. In nucleotides, the CDR3 is TGTGCCAGCAGCAAAGAGCAGGAGGCCCTCAACATAGATAAAACCGGAGAGAACACTGAAGCTTTCTTT.

The gene calls are TRBV19 and TRBJ1-3, with TRBD1 matching over 10 bases. Germline V gene lookup returns CDR1 LNHDA and CDR2 SQIVND (reference sequence). V was pared by 6 bases and J by 4 bases, with 12 bases of the junction left unmatched. CDR3 length equals 17 residues. The CDR3, as DNA: TGTGCCAGTAGCGAAACTCCCGGGACAGGGGTCGGAAACACCATATATTTT. Encoded protein: CASSETPGTGVGNTIYF.

The rearrangement links TRBV7-2 to TRBJ1-3, with D tentatively TRBD1 (6 bases). The CDR3 consists of 15 residues. Per the germline V gene, CDR1 is SGHTA and CDR2 is FQGNSA. V lost 5 bases to trimming and J lost 0 bases, with 11 bases between them. The CDR3 DNA reads TGTGCCAGCAGCCCTGGACAGAGCTCTGGAAACACCATATATTTT. Protein sequence: CASSPGQSSGNTIYF.

The chain employs TRBV5-1 and TRBJ1-2; D not certain. CDR3 length equals 16 residues. The germline V and J ends were trimmed by 5 bases and 3 bases, with 20 bases remaining between them. Germline CDR1 SGHRS, CDR2 YFSETQ. As DNA, the CDR3 is TGCGCCAGCAGTCCCGGGGAGGTTGACTTCGACTATGGCTACACCTTC. Encoded protein: CASSPGEVDFDYGYTF. Variable domain in full (rest from reference TRBV5-1 and TRBJ1-2): KAGVTQTPRYLIKTRGQQVTLSCSPISGHRSVSWYQQTPGQGLQFLFEYFSETQRNKGNFPGRFSGRQFSNSRSEMNVSTLELGDSALYLCASSPGEVDFDYGYTFGSGTRLTVV.